Each of the 8 T cell receptor beta chains below was sequenced from the same sample in a study of shared clonotypes between healthy human individuals. Method: immunoSEQ multiplex PCR; TCRdb's copy keeps in-frame clones and lacks some. The table has a few million clones, roughly 95% seen once. The naive CD8 subset, CD45RO-negative cells positively selected for CCR7, excluded terminally differentiated effector memory CD45RA+ cells. What was sequenced was naive CD8+ T cells from PBMCs. These receptors were obtained from a young man in good health. Some clones in this sample may be carry-over from other donors' samples.

The chain carries TRBV29-1 and TRBJ2-7, with D possibly TRBD2 on 6 matching bases. The CDR3 loop spans 16 amino acids. V was pared by 0 bases and J by 2 bases, with 17 bases between. Germline-derived CDR1 and CDR2 are SQVTM and ANQGSEA. DNA for the CDR3: TGCAGCGTTGAAGAGAGAACGCTAGCGCACCCCTACGAGCAGTACTTC. Protein sequence: CSVEERTLAHPYEQYF.

This chain joins TRBV29-1 and TRBJ2-2; possibly TRBD2 for D (5 bases). CDR3 length equals 16 residues. Deletions cut 0 bases from V and 4 bases from J, with 15 bases between. CDR1 is SQVTM, CDR2 ANQGSEA, per germline. As DNA, the CDR3 is TGCAGCGTTGAAGACTTCCGGGGTAGGCGCACCGGGGAGCTGTTTTTT. It translates to CSVEDFRGRRTGELFF.

The chain employs TRBV10-3 and TRBJ2-7; 7 positions match TRBD1. CDR3 length: 13 amino acids. CDR1 and CDR2 from the germline V gene are ENHRY and SYGVKD. V dropped 6 bases and J dropped 2; count of bases not matched to a gene: 4. The CDR3 protein is CAIRRTGAYEQYF. CDR3 sequence (DNA): TGTGCCATCAGGCGGACAGGAGCCTACGAGCAGTACTTC.

The genes are TRBV27 and TRBJ2-7; tentatively, D is TRBD2 (6 bases). Germline V CDR1 and CDR2: MNHEY, SMNVEV (reference sequence). The CDR3 is 14 amino acids. The V end was cut by 4 bases, the J end by 7 bases, with 17 bases between. CDR3 protein: CASSSSGTPLEQYF. For the CDR3, the DNA is TGTGCCAGCAGTTCCTCCGGGACTCCCCTAGAGCAGTACTTC.

V gene TRBV4-2 combines with J gene TRBJ1-3; D call uncertain. The germline V and J ends were trimmed by 1 base and 4 bases, with 8 bases remaining between them. The CDR3 sequence is 14 residues long. Germline CDR1 LGHNA, CDR2 YNFKEQ. The CDR3: CASSQADEGNTIYF. DNA for the CDR3: TGTGCCAGCAGCCAAGCTGACGAAGGAAACACCATATATTTT.

This clone was seen a single time. This chain links TRBV5-1 with TRBJ1-1, with TRBD1 matching over 9 bases. V shed 3 bases and J 0 bases; nucleotides not matched to a gene: 3. Germline CDR1 is SGHRS and CDR2 is YFSETQ. The CDR3 has 15 residues. The CDR3 DNA reads TGCGCCAGCAGCTGGGGACAGGGCCTGAACACTGAAGCTTTCTTT. Translating it yields CASSWGQGLNTEAFF.

Notes on this clone: At the DNA level, this CDR3 is encoded by other sequences in the same sample as well. The chain couples TRBV27 to TRBJ1-1; a weak D match, TRBD1 (6 bases). CDR3 length: 12 residues. From germline, CDR1 is MNHEY and CDR2 SMNVEV (reference sequence). V was shortened by 5 bases and J by 4 bases, with 8 bases between the two germline ends. The CDR3 here is CASSEGGTEAFF. The CDR3 coding sequence is TGTGCCAGCAGTGAAGGGGGCACTGAAGCTTTCTTT.

The chain uses TRBV11-2 and TRBJ2-1; 13 bases line up with TRBD2. Trimming cost V 2 bases and J 7 bases; bases outside gene matches: 5. CDR3 size: 16 residues. CDR1 and CDR2 (germline): SGHAT, FQNNGV. CDR3 in DNA: TGTGCCAGCAGCTTATGGGGGGGACTAGCGGGAAATGAGCAGTTCTTC. Residues: CASSLWGGLAGNEQFF. The full variable domain, in which reference TRBV11-2 and TRBJ2-1 provide the parts outside the CDR3, is EAGVAQSPRYKIIEKRQSVAFWCNPISGHATLYWYQQILGQGPKLLIQFQNNGVVDDSQLPKDRFSAERLKGVDSTLKIQPAKLEDSAVYLCASSLWGGLAGNEQFFGPGTRLTVL.